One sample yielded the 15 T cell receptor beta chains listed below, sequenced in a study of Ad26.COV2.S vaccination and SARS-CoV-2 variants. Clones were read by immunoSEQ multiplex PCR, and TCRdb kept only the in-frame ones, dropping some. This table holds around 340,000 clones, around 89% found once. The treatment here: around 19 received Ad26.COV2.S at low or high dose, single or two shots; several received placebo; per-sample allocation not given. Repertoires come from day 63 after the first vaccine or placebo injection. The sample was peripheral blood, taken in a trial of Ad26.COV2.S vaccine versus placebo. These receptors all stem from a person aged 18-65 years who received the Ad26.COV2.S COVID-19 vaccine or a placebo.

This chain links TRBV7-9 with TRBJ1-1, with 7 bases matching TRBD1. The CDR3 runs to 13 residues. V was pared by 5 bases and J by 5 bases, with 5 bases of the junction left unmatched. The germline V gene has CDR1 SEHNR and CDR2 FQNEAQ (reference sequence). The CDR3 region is CASSTTGVTEAFF. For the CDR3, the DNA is TGTGCCAGCAGCACTACAGGGGTAACTGAAGCTTTCTTT. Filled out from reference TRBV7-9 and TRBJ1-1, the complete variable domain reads DTGVSQNPRHKITKRGQNVTFRCDPISEHNRLYWYRQTLGQGPEFLTYFQNEAQLEKSRLLSDRFSAERPKGSFSTLEIQRTEQGDSAMYLCASSTTGVTEAFFGQGTRLTVV.

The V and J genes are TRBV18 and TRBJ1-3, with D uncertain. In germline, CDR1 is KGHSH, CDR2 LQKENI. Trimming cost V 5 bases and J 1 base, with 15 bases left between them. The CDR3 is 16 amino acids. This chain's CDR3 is CASSTLVGGSGNTIYF. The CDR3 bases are TGTGCCAGCTCAACATTGGTCGGAGGATCTGGAAACACCATATATTTT.

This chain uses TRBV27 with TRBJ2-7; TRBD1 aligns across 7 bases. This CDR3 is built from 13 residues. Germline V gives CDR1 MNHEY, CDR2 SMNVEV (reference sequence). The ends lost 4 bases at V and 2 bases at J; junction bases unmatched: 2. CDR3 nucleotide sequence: TGTGCCAGCAGTTGGGGGACAGCCTACGAGCAGTACTTC. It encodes CASSWGTAYEQYF.

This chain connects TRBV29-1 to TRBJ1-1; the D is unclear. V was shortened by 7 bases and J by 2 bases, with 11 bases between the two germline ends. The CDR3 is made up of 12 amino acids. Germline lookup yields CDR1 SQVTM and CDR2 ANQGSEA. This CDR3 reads CSGGPGNTEAFF. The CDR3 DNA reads TGCAGCGGTGGCCCGGGTAACACTGAAGCTTTCTTT.

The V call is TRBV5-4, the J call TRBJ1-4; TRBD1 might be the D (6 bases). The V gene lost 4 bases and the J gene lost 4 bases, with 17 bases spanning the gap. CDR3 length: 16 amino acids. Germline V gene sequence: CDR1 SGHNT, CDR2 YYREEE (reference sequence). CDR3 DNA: TGTGCCAGCAGCGTGGGAGGACAGCAACTTAATGAAAAACTGTTTTTT. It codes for CASSVGGQQLNEKLFF.

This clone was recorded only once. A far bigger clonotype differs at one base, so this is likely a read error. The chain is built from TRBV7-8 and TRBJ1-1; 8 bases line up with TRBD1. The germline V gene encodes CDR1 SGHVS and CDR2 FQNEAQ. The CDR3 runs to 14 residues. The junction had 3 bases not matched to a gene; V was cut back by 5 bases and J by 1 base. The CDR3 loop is CASSAGTGNTEAFF. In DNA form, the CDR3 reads TGTGCCAGCAGCGCCGGGACAGGGAACACTGAAGCTTTCTTT.

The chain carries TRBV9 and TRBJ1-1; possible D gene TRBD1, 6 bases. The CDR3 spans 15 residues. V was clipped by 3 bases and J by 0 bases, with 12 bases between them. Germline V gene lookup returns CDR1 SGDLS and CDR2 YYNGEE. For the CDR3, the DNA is TGTGCCAGCAGCGCTCCGGGACACCTGAACACTGAAGCTTTCTTT. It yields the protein CASSAPGHLNTEAFF.

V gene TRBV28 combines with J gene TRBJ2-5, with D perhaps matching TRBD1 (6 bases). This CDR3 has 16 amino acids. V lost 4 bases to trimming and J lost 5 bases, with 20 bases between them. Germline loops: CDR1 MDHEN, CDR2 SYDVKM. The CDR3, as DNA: TGTGCCAGCAGTTGGGGGATCGAGGGGGTGATGGAGACCCAGTACTTC. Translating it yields CASSWGIEGVMETQYF.

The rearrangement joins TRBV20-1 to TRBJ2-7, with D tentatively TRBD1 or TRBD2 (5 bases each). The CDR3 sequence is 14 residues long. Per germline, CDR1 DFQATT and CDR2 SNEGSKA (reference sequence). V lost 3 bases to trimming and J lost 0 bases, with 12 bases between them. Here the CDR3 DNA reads TGCAGTGCTAGTAAAGGGGACCCCTCCTACGAGCAGTACTTC. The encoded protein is CSASKGDPSYEQYF.

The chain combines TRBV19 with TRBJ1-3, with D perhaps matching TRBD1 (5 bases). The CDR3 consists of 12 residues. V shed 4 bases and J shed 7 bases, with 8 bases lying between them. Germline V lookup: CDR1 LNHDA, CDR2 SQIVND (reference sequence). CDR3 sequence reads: CASSKEGNTIYF. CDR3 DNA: TGTGCCAGTAGTAAAGAGGGGAACACCATATATTTT.

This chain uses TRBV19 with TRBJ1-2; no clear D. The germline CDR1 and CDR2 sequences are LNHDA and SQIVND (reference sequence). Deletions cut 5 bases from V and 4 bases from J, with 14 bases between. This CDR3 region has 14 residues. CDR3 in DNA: TGTGCCAGTAGTTCATATAACGAGGCCTATGGCTACACCTTC. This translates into CASSSYNEAYGYTF.

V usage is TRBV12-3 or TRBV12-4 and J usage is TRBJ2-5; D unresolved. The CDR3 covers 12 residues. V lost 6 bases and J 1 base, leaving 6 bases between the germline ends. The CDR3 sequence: CASRATQETQYF. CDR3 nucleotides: TGTGCCAGCAGGGCTACCCAAGAGACCCAGTACTTC.

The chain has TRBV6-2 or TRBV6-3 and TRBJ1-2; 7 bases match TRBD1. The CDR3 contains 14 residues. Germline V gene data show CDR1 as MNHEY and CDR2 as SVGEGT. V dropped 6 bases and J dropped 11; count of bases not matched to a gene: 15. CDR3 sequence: CASSPRVGGAWYTF. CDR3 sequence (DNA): TGTGCCAGCAGCCCCCGTGTAGGGGGCGCGTGGTACACCTTC.

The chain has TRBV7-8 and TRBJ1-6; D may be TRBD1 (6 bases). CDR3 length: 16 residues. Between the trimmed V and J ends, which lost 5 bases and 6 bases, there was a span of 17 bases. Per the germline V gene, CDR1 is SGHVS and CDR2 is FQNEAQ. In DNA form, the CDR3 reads TGTGCCAGCAGCAACCTCGGACAGACAGCTAATTCACCCCTCCACTTT. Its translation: CASSNLGQTANSPLHF.

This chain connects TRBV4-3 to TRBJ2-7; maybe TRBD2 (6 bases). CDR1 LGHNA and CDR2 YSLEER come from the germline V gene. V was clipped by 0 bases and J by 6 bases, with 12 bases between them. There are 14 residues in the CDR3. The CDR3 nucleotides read TGCGCCAGCAGCCAAGAAATTCGGGGGTTCGAGCAGTACTTC. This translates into CASSQEIRGFEQYF.